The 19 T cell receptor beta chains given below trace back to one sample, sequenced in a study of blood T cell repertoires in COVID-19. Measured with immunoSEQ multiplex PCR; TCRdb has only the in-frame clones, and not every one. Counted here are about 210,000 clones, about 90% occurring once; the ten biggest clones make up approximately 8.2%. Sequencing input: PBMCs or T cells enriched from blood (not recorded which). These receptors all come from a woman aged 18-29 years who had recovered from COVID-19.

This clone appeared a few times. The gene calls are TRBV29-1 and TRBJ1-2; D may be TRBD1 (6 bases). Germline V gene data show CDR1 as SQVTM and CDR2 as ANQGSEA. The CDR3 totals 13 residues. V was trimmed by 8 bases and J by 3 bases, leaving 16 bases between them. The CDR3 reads CSCFTGTHYGYTF. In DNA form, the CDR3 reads TGCAGCTGCTTCACAGGGACGCACTATGGCTACACCTTC.

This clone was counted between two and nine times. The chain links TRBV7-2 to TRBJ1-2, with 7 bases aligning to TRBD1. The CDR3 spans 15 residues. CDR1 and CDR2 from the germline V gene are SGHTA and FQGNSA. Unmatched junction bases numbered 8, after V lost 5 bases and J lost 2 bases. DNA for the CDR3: TGTGCCAGCAGCATGACAGGGTCCCCCAACTATGGCTACACCTTC. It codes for CASSMTGSPNYGYTF.

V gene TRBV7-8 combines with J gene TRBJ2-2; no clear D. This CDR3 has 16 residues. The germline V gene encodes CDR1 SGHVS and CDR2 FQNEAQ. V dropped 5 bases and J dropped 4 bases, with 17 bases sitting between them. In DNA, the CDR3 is TGTGCCAGCAGCCCAGACTCCGCGATGGCCACCGGGGAGCTGTTTTTT. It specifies CASSPDSAMATGELFF.

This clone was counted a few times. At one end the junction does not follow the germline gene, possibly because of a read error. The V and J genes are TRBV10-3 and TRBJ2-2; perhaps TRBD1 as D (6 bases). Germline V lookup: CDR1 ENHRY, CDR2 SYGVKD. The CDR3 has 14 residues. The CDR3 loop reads CAISGTGNSGELFF. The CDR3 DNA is TGTGCCATCAGTGGTACAGGGAACTCCGGGGAGCTGTTTTTT.

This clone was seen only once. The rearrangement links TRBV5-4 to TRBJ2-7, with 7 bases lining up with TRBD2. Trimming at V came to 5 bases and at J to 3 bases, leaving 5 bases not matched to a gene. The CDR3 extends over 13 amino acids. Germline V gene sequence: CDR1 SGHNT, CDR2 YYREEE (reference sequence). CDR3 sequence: CASSPAGLYEQYF. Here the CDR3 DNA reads TGTGCCAGCAGTCCAGCGGGGCTCTACGAGCAGTACTTC.

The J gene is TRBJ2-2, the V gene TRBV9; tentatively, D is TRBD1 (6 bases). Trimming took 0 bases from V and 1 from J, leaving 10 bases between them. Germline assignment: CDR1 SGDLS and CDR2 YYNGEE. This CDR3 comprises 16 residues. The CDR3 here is CASSVVGTMNTGELFF. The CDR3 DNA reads TGTGCCAGCAGCGTAGTAGGGACAATGAACACCGGGGAGCTGTTTTTT. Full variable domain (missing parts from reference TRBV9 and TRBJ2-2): DSGVTQTPKHLITATGQRVTLRCSPRSGDLSVYWYQQSLDQGLQFLIQYYNGEERAKGNILERFSAQQFPDLHSELNLSSLELGDSALYFCASSVVGTMNTGELFFGEGSRLTVL.

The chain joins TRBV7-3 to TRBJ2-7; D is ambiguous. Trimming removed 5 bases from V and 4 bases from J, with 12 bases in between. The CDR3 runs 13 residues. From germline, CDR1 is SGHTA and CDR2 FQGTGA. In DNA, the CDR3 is TGTGCCAGCAGCCCCCTCTCCCTATACGAGCAGTACTTC. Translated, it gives CASSPLSLYEQYF. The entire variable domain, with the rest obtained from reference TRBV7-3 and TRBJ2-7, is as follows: GAGVSQTPSNKVTEKGKYVELRCDPISGHTALYWYRQSLGQGPEFLIYFQGTGAADDSGLPNDRFFAVRPEGSVSTLKIQRTERGDSAVYLCASSPLSLYEQYFGPGTRLTVT.

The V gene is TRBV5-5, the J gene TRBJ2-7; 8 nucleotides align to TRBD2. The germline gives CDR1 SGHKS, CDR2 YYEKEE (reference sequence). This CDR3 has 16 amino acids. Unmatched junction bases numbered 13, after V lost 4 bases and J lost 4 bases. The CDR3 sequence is CASSPIEGSGAYEQYF. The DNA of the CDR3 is TGTGCCAGCAGCCCGATCGAGGGTAGCGGGGCTTACGAGCAGTACTTC.

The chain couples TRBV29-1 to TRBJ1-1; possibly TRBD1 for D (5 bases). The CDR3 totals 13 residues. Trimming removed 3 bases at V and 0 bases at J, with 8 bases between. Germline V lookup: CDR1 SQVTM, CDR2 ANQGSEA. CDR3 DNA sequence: TGCAGCGTTGATCTCAGGGTGAACACTGAAGCTTTCTTT. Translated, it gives CSVDLRVNTEAFF.

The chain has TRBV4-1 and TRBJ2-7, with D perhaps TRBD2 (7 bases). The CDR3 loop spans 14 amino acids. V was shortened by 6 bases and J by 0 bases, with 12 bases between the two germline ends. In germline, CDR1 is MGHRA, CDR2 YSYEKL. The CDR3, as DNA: TGCGCCAGCAGACAGCGGGACACCTCCTACGAGCAGTACTTC. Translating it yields CASRQRDTSYEQYF.

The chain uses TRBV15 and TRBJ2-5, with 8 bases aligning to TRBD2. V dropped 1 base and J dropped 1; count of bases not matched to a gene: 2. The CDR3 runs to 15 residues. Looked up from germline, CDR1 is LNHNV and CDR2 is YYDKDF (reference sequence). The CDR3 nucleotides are TGTGCCACCAGCAGAGCCGGGACTAGCCAAGAGACCCAGTACTTC. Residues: CATSRAGTSQETQYF.

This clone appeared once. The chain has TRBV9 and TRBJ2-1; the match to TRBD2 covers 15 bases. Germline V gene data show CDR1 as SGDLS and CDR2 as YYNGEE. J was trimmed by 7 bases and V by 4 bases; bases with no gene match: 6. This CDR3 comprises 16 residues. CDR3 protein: CASSRTSGGAVNEQFF. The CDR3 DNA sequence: TGTGCCAGCAGCAGGACTAGCGGGGGGGCCGTAAATGAGCAGTTCTTC.

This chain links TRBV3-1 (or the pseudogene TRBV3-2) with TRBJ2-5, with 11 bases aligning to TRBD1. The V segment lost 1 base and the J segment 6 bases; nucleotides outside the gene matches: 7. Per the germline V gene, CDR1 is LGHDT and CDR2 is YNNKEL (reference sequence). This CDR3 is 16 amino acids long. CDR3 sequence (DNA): TGTGCCAGCAGCCAAGCTGGGACAGGGGGGTGGAAGACCCAGTACTTC. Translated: CASSQAGTGGWKTQYF.

The CDR3 region has the DNA TGTGCCAGCAGTCCACAGGGGGCTGGGGCCAACGTCCTGACTTTC. Its protein product is CASSPQGAGANVLTF. This sequence joins TRBV6-5 and TRBJ2-6, with TRBD1 matching 8 bases. In germline, CDR1 is MNHEY, CDR2 SVGAGI. The V and J ends lost 5 bases and 2 bases, in that order; junction bases with no gene match: 2. The CDR3 is 15 residues long.

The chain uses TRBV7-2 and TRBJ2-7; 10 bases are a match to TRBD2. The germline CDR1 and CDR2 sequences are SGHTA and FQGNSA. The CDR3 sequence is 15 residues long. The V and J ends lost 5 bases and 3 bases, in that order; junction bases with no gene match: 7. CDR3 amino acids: CASSILSGGIYEQYF. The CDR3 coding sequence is TGTGCCAGCAGCATCCTTAGCGGGGGGATCTACGAGCAGTACTTC.

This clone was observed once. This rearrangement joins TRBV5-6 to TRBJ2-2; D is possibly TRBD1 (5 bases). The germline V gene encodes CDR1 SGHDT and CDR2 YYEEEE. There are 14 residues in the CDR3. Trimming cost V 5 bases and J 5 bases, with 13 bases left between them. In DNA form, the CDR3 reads TGTGCCAGCAGTCTCAGGGATGGAACCGGGGAGCTGTTTTTT. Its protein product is CASSLRDGTGELFF.

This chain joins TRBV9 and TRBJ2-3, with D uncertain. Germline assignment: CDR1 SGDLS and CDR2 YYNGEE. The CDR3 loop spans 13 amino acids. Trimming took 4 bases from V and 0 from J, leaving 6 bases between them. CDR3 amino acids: CASSSKSTDTQYF. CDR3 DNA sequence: TGTGCCAGCAGCTCCAAAAGCACAGATACGCAGTATTTT.

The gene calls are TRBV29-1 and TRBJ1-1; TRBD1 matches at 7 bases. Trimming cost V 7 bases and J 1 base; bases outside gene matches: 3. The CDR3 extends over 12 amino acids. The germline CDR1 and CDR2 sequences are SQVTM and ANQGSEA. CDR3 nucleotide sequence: TGCAGCGGTGGGACAGCGAACACTGAAGCTTTCTTT. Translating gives CSGGTANTEAFF.

The CDR3 DNA sequence: TGTGCCAGTGGTGCGGGACGGCCCCAAGAGACCCAGTACTTC. The encoded protein is CASGAGRPQETQYF. The gene calls are TRBV7-6 and TRBJ2-5; TRBD2 might be the D (6 bases). The V and J ends lost 9 bases and 1 base respectively, with 15 bases between them. The CDR3 length is 14 residues. Germline lookup yields CDR1 SGHVS and CDR2 FNYEAQ.